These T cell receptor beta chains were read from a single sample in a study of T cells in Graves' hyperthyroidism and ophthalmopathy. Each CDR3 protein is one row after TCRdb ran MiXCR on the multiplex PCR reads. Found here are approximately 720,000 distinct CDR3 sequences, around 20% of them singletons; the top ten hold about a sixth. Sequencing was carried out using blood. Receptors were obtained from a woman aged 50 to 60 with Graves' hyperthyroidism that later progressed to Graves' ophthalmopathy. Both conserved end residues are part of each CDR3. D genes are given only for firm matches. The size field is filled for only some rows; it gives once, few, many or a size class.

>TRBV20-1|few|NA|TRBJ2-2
CSARDRDSLEAGELFF
TGCAGTGCTAGAGATCGGGACTCTCTGGAAGCCGGGGAGCTGTTTTTT
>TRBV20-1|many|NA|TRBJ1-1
CSARVQGSGNTEAFF
TGCAGTGCCCGAGTCCAGGGCAGCGGGAACACTGAAGCTTTCTTT
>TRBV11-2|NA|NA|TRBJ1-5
CATAVGPNSAQHF
TGTGCCACAGCTGTGGGGCCAAATTCAGCCCAGCATTTT
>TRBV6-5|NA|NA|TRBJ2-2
CASSYGAAGTTGELFF
TGTGCCAGCAGTTACGGCGCGGCCGGGACCACCGGGGAGCTGTTTTTT
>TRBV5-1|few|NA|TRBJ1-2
CASVADGTYGYTF
TGCGCCAGCGTCGCGGACGGTACTTATGGCTACACCTTC
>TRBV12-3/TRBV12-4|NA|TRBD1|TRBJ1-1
CAGSQSDRGIEAFF
TGTGCCGGCAGCCAATCCGACAGGGGTATTGAAGCTTTCTTT
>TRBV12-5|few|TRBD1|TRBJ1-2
CASARTGGYGYTF
TGTGCTAGTGCCCGGACAGGGGGATATGGCTACACCTTC
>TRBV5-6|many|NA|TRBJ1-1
CASSLPQNTEAFF
TGTGCCAGCAGCTTGCCACAGAACACTGAAGCTTTCTTT
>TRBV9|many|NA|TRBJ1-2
CASTNLGDKYGYTF
TGTGCCAGCACAAATCTGGGGGACAAATATGGCTACACCTTC
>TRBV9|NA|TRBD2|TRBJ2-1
CASSTSGTKGNEQFF
TGTGCCAGCAGCACATCCGGGACTAAGGGCAATGAGCAGTTCTTC
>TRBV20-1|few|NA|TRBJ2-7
CSASRRDEQYF
TGCAGTGCCAGTAGGAGAGACGAGCAGTACTTC
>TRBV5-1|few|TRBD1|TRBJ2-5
CASSIRQGETQYF
TGCGCCAGCAGCATACGACAGGGGGAGACCCAGTACTTC
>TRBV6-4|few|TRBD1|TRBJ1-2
CASSDGGTGVYGYTF
TGTGCCAGCAGTGACGGTGGGACAGGGGTCTATGGCTACACCTTC
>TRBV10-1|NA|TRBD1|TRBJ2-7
CASSAVTGGEQYF
TGCGCCAGCAGTGCGGTGACAGGGGGCGAGCAGTACTTC
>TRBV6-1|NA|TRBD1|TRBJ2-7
CASVKRQGAYEQYF
TGTGCCAGCGTAAAGCGGCAGGGGGCCTACGAGCAGTACTTC
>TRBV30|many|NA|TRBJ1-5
CAWSGGVLQPQHF
TGTGCCTGGAGTGGAGGGGTGCTACAGCCCCAGCATTTT
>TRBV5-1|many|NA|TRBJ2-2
CASSLAGGTGELFF
TGTGCCAGCAGTTTAGCCGGGGGAACCGGGGAGCTGTTTTTT